Each of the 22 T cell receptor beta chains below was sequenced from the same sample in a study of control samples from healthy donors and cancer patients. Clones were read by immunoSEQ multiplex PCR, and TCRdb kept only the in-frame ones, dropping some. The sample includes approximately 100,000 clones, around 89% seen only once; the top ten take approximately 18%. Input material: blood. Receptors originate from a woman aged 50 to 65 in good health.

The CDR3 here is CASSPPVRGPYNEQFF. CDR3 bases: TGTGCCAGCTCACCACCGGTCAGGGGACCCTACAATGAGCAGTTCTTC. The J gene is TRBJ2-1, the V gene TRBV18; weak D call: TRBD1 (6 bases). Germline CDR1 reads KGHSH; CDR2 reads LQKENI. The germline V and J ends were trimmed by 0 bases and 2 bases, with 11 bases remaining between them. This CDR3 has 16 amino acids.

In DNA, the CDR3 is TGTGCCATCAGGGGAACGATGGAGACCCAGTACTTC. This encodes CAIRGTMETQYF. The chain couples TRBV10-3 to TRBJ2-5, with no clear D. Germline V lookup: CDR1 ENHRY, CDR2 SYGVKD. CDR3 length: 12 amino acids. The V gene lost 6 bases and the J gene lost 5 bases, with 10 bases spanning the gap.

The CDR3 sequence: CASSPPPGETQYF. The CDR3, as DNA: TGTGCCAGCAGCCCACCCCCCGGAGAGACCCAGTACTTC. This chain connects TRBV7-9 to TRBJ2-5; D gene uncertain. The CDR3 sequence is 13 residues long. The germline V and J ends were trimmed by 5 bases and 4 bases, with 11 bases remaining between them. Germline CDR1 reads SEHNR; CDR2 reads FQNEAQ (reference sequence).

This chain links TRBV13 with TRBJ2-3; D not resolved. V lost 5 bases, J lost 10 bases, and 13 bases lay in between. The CDR3 spans 12 residues. Per the germline V gene, CDR1 is PRHDT and CDR2 is FYEKMQ (reference sequence). This chain's CDR3 is CASSQPGIAQYF. The CDR3 nucleotides are TGTGCCAGCAGCCAGCCCGGAATCGCGCAGTATTTT.

The rearrangement links TRBV12-3 or TRBV12-4 to TRBJ1-4; D gene ambiguous. V shed 5 bases and J shed 7 bases, with 11 bases lying between them. This CDR3 is 13 amino acids long. CDR3 amino acids: CASSLGVFEKLFF. CDR3 nucleotides: TGTGCCAGCAGTCTGGGTGTTTTTGAAAAACTGTTTTTT.

The chain recombines TRBV4-1 with TRBJ1-4; 10 bases are shared with TRBD1. CDR1 and CDR2 (germline): MGHRA, YSYEKL. The trim removed 5 bases at V and 7 bases at J, leaving 7 bases unmatched. The CDR3 is 15 amino acids. CDR3 sequence: CASSVPGQGSEKLFF. The CDR3 coding sequence is TGCGCCAGCAGCGTCCCGGGACAGGGGTCTGAAAAACTGTTTTTT.

The V call is TRBV19, the J call TRBJ1-2, with D perhaps TRBD1 (6 bases). This CDR3 spans 15 amino acids. Trimming stripped 7 bases from V and 2 bases from J, with 17 bases between. CDR1 and CDR2 from the germline V gene are LNHDA and SQIVND (reference sequence). For the CDR3, the DNA is TGTGCCAGTAACCCCGGACAGTCCGGCAACTATGGCTACACCTTC. Translating it yields CASNPGQSGNYGYTF.

The gene calls are TRBV11-2 and TRBJ1-2, with a possible D match to TRBD1 (6 bases). Trimming removed 2 bases from V and 1 base from J, with 14 bases in between. CDR3 length: 16 residues. Germline values: CDR1 SGHAT, CDR2 FQNNGV. The CDR3 reads CASSLLIGQNNYGYTF. For the CDR3, the DNA is TGTGCCAGCAGCTTATTAATAGGACAGAATAACTATGGCTACACCTTC.

This chain connects TRBV19 to TRBJ1-3, with a tentative D call TRBD1 (5 bases). The CDR3 contains 16 residues. Trimming took 7 bases from V and 0 from J, leaving 16 bases between them. CDR1 is LNHDA, CDR2 SQIVND, per germline (reference sequence). CDR3 bases: TGTGCCAGTACTTTGGGACGGAGTTCCTCTGGAAACACCATATATTTT. Translating it yields CASTLGRSSSGNTIYF.

The chain has TRBV5-1 and TRBJ1-4, with 8 bases matching TRBD1. Germline V lookup: CDR1 SGHRS, CDR2 YFSETQ. V lost 0 bases, J lost 0 bases, and 4 bases stayed unmatched. The CDR3 is made up of 17 amino acids. The CDR3 spells CASSLARTGSTNEKLFF. As DNA, the CDR3 is TGCGCCAGCAGCTTGGCCCGGACAGGGTCAACTAATGAAAAACTGTTTTTT.

The chain joins TRBV6-5 to TRBJ1-1; no clear D gene. V was clipped by 7 bases and J by 1 base, with 7 bases between them. CDR1 is MNHEY and CDR2 is SVGAGI in the germline V gene. The CDR3 is 12 amino acids. The CDR3 protein is CASTRQNTEAFF. The CDR3 nucleotides read TGTGCCAGCACAAGACAGAACACTGAAGCTTTCTTT.

The chain is built from TRBV5-8 and TRBJ2-1; 7 bases are shared with TRBD2. Per germline, CDR1 SGHTS and CDR2 YDEGEE. CDR3 size: 15 residues. With 3 bases clipped from V and 6 bases from J, the junction kept 9 bases outside the gene matches. CDR3 in DNA: TGTGCCAGCAGCTCCAGATGGACTAGTCTCAATGAGCAGTTCTTC. Amino acids: CASSSRWTSLNEQFF. Drawing the rest from reference TRBV5-8 and TRBJ2-1, the complete variable domain is EAGVTQSPTHLIKTRGQQATLRCSPISGHTSVYWYQQALGLGLQFLLWYDEGEERNRGNFPPRFSGRQFPNYSSELNVNALELEDSALYLCASSSRWTSLNEQFFGPGTRLTVL.

The chain is built from TRBV2 and TRBJ2-1; the match to TRBD2 covers 8 bases. V lost 6 bases to trimming and J lost 1 base; unmatched junction nucleotides: 5. This CDR3 region has 15 residues. Germline values: CDR1 SNHLY, CDR2 FYNNEI. The CDR3 sequence: CASRRSGSSYNEQFF. CDR3 sequence (DNA): TGTGCCAGCAGACGAAGCGGGAGTTCCTACAATGAGCAGTTCTTC.

The rearrangement uses TRBV11-2 and TRBJ2-2; 11 bases line up with TRBD2. The ends lost 6 bases at V and 6 bases at J; junction bases unmatched: 9. Germline assignment: CDR1 SGHAT and CDR2 FQNNGV. The length of the CDR3 is 16 residues. CDR3 in DNA: TGTGCCAGCAGTTATCTACTAGCGGGAGTATCCGGGGAGCTGTTTTTT. Translating it yields CASSYLLAGVSGELFF.

V is TRBV9 and J is TRBJ2-2; D call uncertain. The V and J ends lost 3 bases and 1 base respectively, with 13 bases between them. Germline CDR1 SGDLS, CDR2 YYNGEE. This CDR3 is 16 amino acids long. The CDR3 coding sequence is TGTGCCAGCAGCGCCCCCCACACGTTGAACACCGGGGAGCTGTTTTTT. Its protein is CASSAPHTLNTGELFF.

This clone was recorded once. The rearrangement uses TRBV27 and TRBJ2-3, with D perhaps being TRBD1 or TRBD2 (5 bases each). The germline V gene encodes CDR1 MNHEY and CDR2 SMNVEV (reference sequence). V gave up 3 bases and J gave up 4 bases, with 17 bases separating them. The CDR3 sequence is 16 residues long. The CDR3 reads CASSFWGSSGADTQYF. The DNA of the CDR3 is TGTGCCAGCAGTTTCTGGGGGAGCTCTGGGGCAGATACGCAGTATTTT.

The chain links TRBV6-2 or TRBV6-3 to TRBJ1-5, with 7 bases lining up with TRBD1. CDR1 is MNHEY, CDR2 SVGEGT, per germline. The length of the CDR3 is 16 residues. The J segment lost 7 bases and the V segment lost 0 bases, leaving 9 bases of the junction unmatched. Written as DNA, the CDR3 is TGTGCCAGCAGTTACTCTTCTTACAGGGGAAGGCAGCCCCAGCATTTT. Translated: CASSYSSYRGRQPQHF.

The V gene is TRBV6-5, the J gene TRBJ2-1, with 8 positions matching TRBD2. The length of the CDR3 is 15 residues. Germline V gene data show CDR1 as MNHEY and CDR2 as SVGAGI. Unmatched junction bases numbered 7, after V lost 7 bases and J lost 2 bases. The CDR3, as DNA: TGTGCCAGCACCACCGGGACTAGGGCCTACAATGAGCAGTTCTTC. Translated, it gives CASTTGTRAYNEQFF.

This clone appeared a single time. The genes are TRBV7-9 and TRBJ2-1, with 10 bases lining up with TRBD2. V shed 7 bases, J shed 7 bases, and the junction held 10 bases outside the gene matches. The CDR3 loop spans 15 amino acids. Germline V CDR1 and CDR2: SEHNR, FQNEAQ (reference sequence). The CDR3 here is CASIRASGSLNEQFF. CDR3 DNA sequence: TGTGCCAGCATAAGGGCTAGCGGGAGTTTAAATGAGCAGTTCTTC.

Worth noting for this clone: At one boundary the junction diverges from the germline segment, which might be a read error. This sequence joins TRBV7-8 and TRBJ2-5; a weak D match, TRBD2 (5 bases). This CDR3 region has 13 residues. The V gene's germline CDR1 is SGHVS and CDR2 FQNEAQ. This CDR3 reads CASSPPEALGRDF. The CDR3 DNA follows: TGTGCCAGCAGCCCCCCCGAGGCGCTAGGGAGAGACTTC.

V and J are TRBV14 and TRBJ1-4; TRBD1 matches 8 bases. Trimming cost V 2 bases and J 7 bases; bases outside gene matches: 12. Germline V gives CDR1 SGHDN, CDR2 FVKESK. There are 17 residues in the CDR3. CDR3 loop: CASSQSRDRRRGEKLFF. CDR3 sequence (DNA): TGTGCCAGCAGCCAATCCCGGGACAGGCGTAGGGGTGAAAAACTGTTTTTT.

V usage is TRBV10-1 and J usage is TRBJ1-1, with TRBD1 matching over 7 bases. Per the germline V gene, CDR1 is WNHNN and CDR2 is SYGVQD (reference sequence). J was trimmed by 4 bases and V by 0 bases; bases with no gene match: 5. This CDR3 comprises 15 residues. The CDR3 is CASSESRQGSTEAFF. As DNA, the CDR3 is TGCGCCAGCAGTGAGTCGCGACAGGGTTCCACTGAAGCTTTCTTT.